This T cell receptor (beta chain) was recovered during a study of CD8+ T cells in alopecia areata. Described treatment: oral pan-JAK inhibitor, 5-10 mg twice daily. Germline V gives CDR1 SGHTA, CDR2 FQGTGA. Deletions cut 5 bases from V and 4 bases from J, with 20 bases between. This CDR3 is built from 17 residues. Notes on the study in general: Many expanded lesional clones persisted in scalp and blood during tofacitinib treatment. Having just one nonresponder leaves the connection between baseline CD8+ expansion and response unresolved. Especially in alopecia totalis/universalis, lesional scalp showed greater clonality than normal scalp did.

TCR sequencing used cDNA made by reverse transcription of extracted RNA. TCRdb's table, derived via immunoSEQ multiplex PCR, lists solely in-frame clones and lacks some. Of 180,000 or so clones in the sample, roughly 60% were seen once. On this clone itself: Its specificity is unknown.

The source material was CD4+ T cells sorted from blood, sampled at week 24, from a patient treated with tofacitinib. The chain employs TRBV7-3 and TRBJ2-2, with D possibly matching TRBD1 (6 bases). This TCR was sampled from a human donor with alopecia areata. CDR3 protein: CASSPSVVQGRTGELFF. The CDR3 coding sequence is TGTGCCAGCAGCCCCTCGGTGGTACAGGGTCGCACCGGGGAGCTGTTTTTT.